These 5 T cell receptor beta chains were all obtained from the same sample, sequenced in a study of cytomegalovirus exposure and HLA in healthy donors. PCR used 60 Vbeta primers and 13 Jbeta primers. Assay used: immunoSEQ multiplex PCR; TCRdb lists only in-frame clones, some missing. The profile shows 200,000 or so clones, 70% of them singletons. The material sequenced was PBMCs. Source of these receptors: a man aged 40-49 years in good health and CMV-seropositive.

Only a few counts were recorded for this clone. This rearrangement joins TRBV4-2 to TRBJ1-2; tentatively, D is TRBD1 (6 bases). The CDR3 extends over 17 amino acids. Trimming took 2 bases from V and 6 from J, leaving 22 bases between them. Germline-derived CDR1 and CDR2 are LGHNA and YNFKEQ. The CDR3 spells CASSQRGSQGSFDGYTF. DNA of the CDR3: TGTGCCAGCAGCCAACGGGGATCCCAGGGGTCTTTCGATGGCTACACCTTC.

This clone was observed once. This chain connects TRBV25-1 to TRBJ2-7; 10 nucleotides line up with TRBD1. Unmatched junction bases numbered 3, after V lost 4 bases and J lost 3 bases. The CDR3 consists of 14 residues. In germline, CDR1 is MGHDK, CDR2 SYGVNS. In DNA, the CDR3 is TGTGCCAGCAGTGGGGGACAGGGGTTCTACGAGCAGTACTTC. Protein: CASSGGQGFYEQYF.

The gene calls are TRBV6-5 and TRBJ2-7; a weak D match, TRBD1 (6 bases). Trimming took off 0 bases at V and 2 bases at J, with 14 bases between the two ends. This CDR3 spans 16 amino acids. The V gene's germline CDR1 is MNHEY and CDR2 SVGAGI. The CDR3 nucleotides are TGTGCCAGCAGTTACTCGATGCCGGGACAACCCTACGAGCAGTACTTC. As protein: CASSYSMPGQPYEQYF.

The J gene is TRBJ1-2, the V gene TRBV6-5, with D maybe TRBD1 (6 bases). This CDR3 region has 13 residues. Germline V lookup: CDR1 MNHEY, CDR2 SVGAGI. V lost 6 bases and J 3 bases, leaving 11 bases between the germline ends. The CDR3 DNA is TGTGCCAGCAGGACAGGCCAGCACTATGGCTACACCTTC. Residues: CASRTGQHYGYTF.

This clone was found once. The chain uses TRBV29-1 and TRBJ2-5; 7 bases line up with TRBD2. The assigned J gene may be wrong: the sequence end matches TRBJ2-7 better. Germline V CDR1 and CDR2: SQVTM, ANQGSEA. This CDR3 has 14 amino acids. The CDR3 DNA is TGCAGCGTTGAAGTCCTAGCGGTGCCCTCCGAGCAGTACTTC. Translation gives CSVEVLAVPSEQYF.